The 30 T cell receptor beta chains below were found in one sample sequenced in a study of blood T cell repertoires in COVID-19. Here immunoSEQ multiplex PCR was the method, and the copy in TCRdb shows in-frame clones only, minus some. The table records around 180,000 clones, approximately 85% of them present only once. The specimen was peripheral blood. These receptors came from a human donor with active or convalescent COVID-19. The donor label of this sample is uncertain.

This chain uses TRBV7-2 with TRBJ2-5, with no clear D. Germline-derived CDR1 and CDR2 are SGHTA and FQGNSA. V was clipped by 3 bases and J by 4 bases, with 9 bases between them. The CDR3 runs 13 residues. The CDR3 DNA is TGTGCCAGCAGCTTTCCCGCCGGAGAGACCCAGTACTTC. Translating it yields CASSFPAGETQYF.

A single count supports this clone. The V call is TRBV10-2, the J call TRBJ1-1; 7 positions agree with TRBD1. The CDR3 runs 14 residues. The J segment lost 4 bases and the V segment lost 5 bases, leaving 7 bases of the junction unmatched. Germline CDR1 is WSHSY and CDR2 is SAAADI. CDR3 DNA: TGCGCCAGCAGTTTGATTCAGGGGGGCACTGAAGCTTTCTTT. It specifies CASSLIQGGTEAFF.

The rearrangement links TRBV2 to TRBJ2-1; D is uncertain. Germline CDR1 is SNHLY and CDR2 is FYNNEI. V gave up 6 bases and J gave up 3 bases, with 6 bases separating them. CDR3 length: 12 amino acids. The CDR3 is CASRGHYNEQFF. DNA of the CDR3: TGTGCCAGCAGGGGCCACTACAATGAGCAGTTCTTC.

This chain joins TRBV24-1 and TRBJ2-7; TRBD2 aligns across 7 bases. After removal of 3 bases from V and 7 bases from J, the junction contained 11 bases not matched to a gene. The CDR3 runs to 15 residues. From germline, CDR1 is KGHDR and CDR2 SFDVKD. CDR3 DNA: TGTGCCACCAGTGATCCCGGACTAGATTCGGAAGAGCAGTACTTC. It codes for CATSDPGLDSEEQYF.

This chain connects TRBV6-5 to TRBJ1-2; 8 bases fit TRBD1. The CDR3 length is 14 residues. The germline V gene encodes CDR1 MNHEY and CDR2 SVGAGI. With 0 bases clipped from V and 8 bases from J, the junction kept 5 bases outside the gene matches. The CDR3 bases are TGTGCCAGCAGTTACTCGAGACAGGGGAGCGGCTACACCTTC. Translated, it gives CASSYSRQGSGYTF.

The sample holds one count of this clone. The rearrangement links TRBV11-3 to TRBJ2-2; 11 bases line up with TRBD2. Germline V gives CDR1 SGHNT, CDR2 YENEEA. V lost 5 bases to trimming and J lost 4 bases; unmatched junction nucleotides: 6. The CDR3 totals 16 residues. CDR3 region: CASSQGTSGSTGELFF. The CDR3 DNA is TGTGCCAGCAGCCAAGGGACTAGCGGATCCACCGGGGAGCTGTTTTTT.

This chain connects TRBV6-5 to TRBJ2-7; perhaps TRBD1 as D (6 bases). The length of the CDR3 is 14 residues. Trimming shortened V by 0 bases and J by 1 base, and 7 bases separated the two germline ends. Germline V lookup: CDR1 MNHEY, CDR2 SVGAGI. The CDR3 reads CASSYSDRSYEQYF. In nucleotides, the CDR3 is TGTGCCAGCAGTTACTCGGACAGATCCTACGAGCAGTACTTC.

The chain recombines TRBV24-1 with TRBJ2-5; D is perhaps TRBD1 (6 bases). The CDR3 has 13 amino acids. The germline V and J ends were trimmed by 3 bases and 5 bases, with 9 bases remaining between them. Looked up from germline, CDR1 is KGHDR and CDR2 is SFDVKD. The CDR3 DNA follows: TGTGCCACCAGTGATGGGGGCGCGGAGACCCAGTACTTC. This sequence encodes CATSDGGAETQYF.

V usage is TRBV20-1 and J usage is TRBJ2-1, with TRBD2 as a possible D gene (6 bases). This CDR3 contains 15 residues. Germline-derived CDR1 and CDR2 are DFQATT and SNEGSKA (reference sequence). V shed 3 bases and J shed 5 bases, with 17 bases lying between them. This CDR3 is CSASSSGGGNNEQFF. The CDR3 coding sequence is TGCAGTGCTAGTAGCTCAGGTGGGGGGAACAATGAGCAGTTCTTC.

The chain carries TRBV19 and TRBJ1-4; D is uncertain. The CDR3 length is 13 residues. Germline loops: CDR1 LNHDA, CDR2 SQIVND (reference sequence). Trimming shortened V by 3 bases and J by 4 bases, and 6 bases separated the two germline ends. Here the CDR3 DNA reads TGTGCCAGTAGTATCCCCGTTAATGAAAAACTGTTTTTT. Amino acids: CASSIPVNEKLFF. Full variable domain (remainder filled in from reference TRBV19 and TRBJ1-4): DGGITQSPKYLFRKEGQNVTLSCEQNLNHDAMYWYRQDPGQGLRLIYYSQIVNDFQKGDIAEGYSVSREKKESFPLTVTSAQKNPTAFYLCASSIPVNEKLFFGSGTQLSVL.

This rearrangement joins TRBV5-4 to TRBJ2-7, with TRBD2 matching over 7 bases. This CDR3 spans 16 amino acids. Germline V gene sequence: CDR1 SGHNT, CDR2 YYREEE (reference sequence). The V gene end was trimmed by 0 bases and the J gene end by 5 bases; junction bases not matched to a gene: 11. The CDR3 spells CASSLGGGASRDEQYF. CDR3 nucleotides: TGTGCCAGCAGCTTGGGGGGAGGGGCTAGCCGGGACGAGCAGTACTTC.

The chain uses TRBV4-2 and TRBJ1-5, with D maybe TRBD1 (5 bases). V was trimmed by 0 bases and J by 5 bases, leaving 11 bases between them. The CDR3 is 15 residues long. The germline V gene has CDR1 LGHNA and CDR2 YNFKEQ. CDR3 loop: CASSQEGRVDQPQHF. CDR3 in DNA: TGTGCCAGCAGCCAAGAAGGCAGGGTCGATCAGCCCCAGCATTTT.

The chain has TRBV30 and TRBJ2-5, with 10 positions matching TRBD2. Germline-derived CDR1 and CDR2 are GTSNPN and SVGIG (reference sequence). The CDR3 is 13 amino acids. V lost 4 bases, J lost 5 bases, and 4 bases stayed unmatched. In DNA form, the CDR3 reads TGTGCCTGGAAGGGTAGCGGGAGGGAGACCCAGTACTTC. Its protein product is CAWKGSGRETQYF.

V usage is TRBV6-2 or TRBV6-3 and J usage is TRBJ2-5; 7 bases match TRBD1. With 4 bases clipped from V and 5 bases from J, the junction kept 10 bases outside the gene matches. CDR3 size: 15 residues. Germline CDR1 is MNHEY and CDR2 is SVGEGT. The CDR3 DNA is TGTGCCAGCAGTTTCGCCTCAGGGGGACGGGAGACCCAGTACTTC. Its translation is CASSFASGGRETQYF.

This chain links TRBV7-9 with TRBJ1-4; D is unresolved. Germline CDR1 and CDR2: SEHNR and FQNEAQ (reference sequence). This CDR3 has 17 residues. With 0 bases removed from V and 2 bases from J, the gap between germline ends came to 13 bases. The CDR3 protein is CASSLAKLTATNEKLFF. DNA for the CDR3: TGTGCCAGCAGCTTAGCGAAGTTAACAGCTACTAATGAAAAACTGTTTTTT.

This clone was observed once. The CDR3 reads CASSLTSGRAYNEQFF. The CDR3 DNA reads TGTGCCAGCAGCCTGACTAGCGGGAGGGCCTACAATGAGCAGTTCTTC. The chain couples TRBV5-4 to TRBJ2-1; 14 bases map to TRBD2. The germline V gene encodes CDR1 SGHNT and CDR2 YYREEE (reference sequence). The CDR3 extends over 16 amino acids. With V trimmed by 4 bases and J by 2 bases, 2 bases remained unmatched.

This clone was found a few times. Other DNA sequences within the sample encode an identical CDR3. V usage is TRBV18 and J usage is TRBJ2-2; TRBD2 aligns across 11 bases. The trim removed 3 bases at V and 3 bases at J, leaving 0 bases unmatched. Germline CDR1 and CDR2: KGHSH and LQKENI. This CDR3 is built from 15 residues. The CDR3 nucleotides read TGTGCCAGCTCACCGGGACTAGCGGACACCGGGGAGCTGTTTTTT. Its protein product is CASSPGLADTGELFF. The full variable domain, in which reference TRBV18 and TRBJ2-2 provide the parts outside the CDR3, is NAGVMQNPRHLVRRRGQEARLRCSPMKGHSHVYWYRQLPEEGLKFMVYLQKENIIDESGMPKERFSAEFPKEGPSILRIQQVVRGDSAAYFCASSPGLADTGELFFGEGSRLTVL.

This clone was seen only once. The V and J genes are TRBV5-1 and TRBJ2-3; the match to TRBD1 covers 11 bases. CDR3 size: 15 residues. V shed 4 bases, J shed 6 bases, and the junction held 7 bases outside the gene matches. The germline V gene encodes CDR1 SGHRS and CDR2 YFSETQ. The CDR3 coding sequence is TGCGCCAGCAGCAGAGGACAGGGGGCGTCTGATACGCAGTATTTT. Protein sequence: CASSRGQGASDTQYF.

The chain recombines TRBV6-5 with TRBJ2-7; TRBD1 matches 9 bases. CDR1 MNHEY and CDR2 SVGAGI come from the germline V gene. With V trimmed by 2 bases and J by 9 bases, 5 bases remained unmatched. The CDR3 length is 13 residues. CDR3 sequence: CASSYPGQGGQYF. CDR3 coding DNA: TGTGCCAGCAGTTACCCGGGACAGGGCGGGCAGTACTTC.

In this sample, this clone turned up a few times. The V and J genes are TRBV28 and TRBJ1-2; D remains ambiguous. The CDR3 spans 11 residues. Germline CDR1 is MDHEN and CDR2 is SYDVKM. Trimming pared 6 bases from V and 8 bases from J, leaving 10 bases between. The CDR3 DNA reads TGTGCCAGCAGCGGCGCGAGGGGCTACACCTTC. Amino acids: CASSGARGYTF.

The count of this clone is one. The chain is built from TRBV7-3 and TRBJ2-2; 8 bases agree with TRBD1. With 1 base clipped from V and 5 bases from J, the junction kept 9 bases outside the gene matches. Germline CDR1 and CDR2: SGHTA and FQGTGA. The CDR3 runs to 17 residues. This CDR3 is CASSLMTTGGRTGELFF. CDR3 nucleotide sequence: TGTGCCAGCAGCTTAATGACTACAGGGGGTAGAACCGGGGAGCTGTTTTTT. The full variable domain, completed using reference TRBV7-3 and TRBJ2-2, is GAGVSQTPSNKVTEKGKYVELRCDPISGHTALYWYRQSLGQGPEFLIYFQGTGAADDSGLPNDRFFAVRPEGSVSTLKIQRTERGDSAVYLCASSLMTTGGRTGELFFGEGSRLTVL.

The gene calls are TRBV5-1 and TRBJ1-1; TRBD1 aligns across 10 bases. Trimming took 1 base from V and 4 from J; bases not matched to a gene: 4. Germline V gene data show CDR1 as SGHRS and CDR2 as YFSETQ. This CDR3 is 15 amino acids long. The CDR3 protein is CASSLSGTGATEAFF. The CDR3 DNA sequence: TGCGCCAGCAGCTTGTCCGGGACAGGGGCCACTGAAGCTTTCTTT.

V is TRBV5-6 and J is TRBJ2-7; no definite D call. V lost 1 base and J 3 bases, leaving 11 bases between the germline ends. CDR1 is SGHDT and CDR2 is YYEEEE in the germline V gene. CDR3 size: 14 residues. The CDR3 DNA reads TGTGCCAGCAGCTTGAATGGGCCTTTCTACGAGCAGTACTTC. The encoded protein is CASSLNGPFYEQYF.

This chain joins TRBV7-9 and TRBJ1-6; D remains ambiguous. CDR3 length: 13 residues. Germline V gene sequence: CDR1 SEHNR, CDR2 FQNEAQ (reference sequence). V gave up 6 bases and J gave up 9 bases, with 12 bases separating them. CDR3 loop: CASSLDSFSPLHF. The CDR3 DNA sequence: TGTGCCAGCAGTCTGGACTCATTTTCACCCCTCCACTTT. The variable domain in full, with the rest retrieved from reference TRBV7-9 and TRBJ1-6, is DTGVSQNPRHKITKRGQNVTFRCDPISEHNRLYWYRQTLGQGPEFLTYFQNEAQLEKSRLLSDRFSAERPKGSFSTLEIQRTEQGDSAMYLCASSLDSFSPLHFGNGTRLTVT.

CDR3 protein: CASSQAIVSQETQYF. The CDR3 region has the DNA TGTGCCAGCAGCCAAGCTATAGTAAGCCAAGAGACCCAGTACTTC. V usage is TRBV3-1 (or the pseudogene TRBV3-2) and J usage is TRBJ2-5; D gene ambiguous. The CDR3 length is 15 residues. Germline loops: CDR1 LGHDT, CDR2 YNNKEL (reference sequence). V was shortened by 1 base and J by 1 base, with 10 bases between the two germline ends.

This clone was detected many times. The rearrangement uses TRBV28 and TRBJ1-1, with D unresolved. Trimming left V 7 bases short and J 7 bases short, with 16 bases between. The CDR3 consists of 13 residues. Germline V CDR1 and CDR2: MDHEN, SYDVKM. The CDR3 sequence is CASNPPGGGEAFF. DNA of the CDR3: TGTGCCAGCAACCCCCCAGGAGGTGGTGAAGCTTTCTTT.

V is TRBV13 and J is TRBJ2-7; the match to TRBD2 covers 15 bases. The germline V gene has CDR1 PRHDT and CDR2 FYEKMQ (reference sequence). The CDR3 contains 16 residues. J lost 5 bases, V lost 5 bases, and 7 bases had no gene match. CDR3 coding DNA: TGTGCCAGCAGCCACCGGACTAGCGGGAGGGCAAACGAGCAGTACTTC. It is translated as CASSHRTSGRANEQYF.

The chain is built from TRBV7-2 and TRBJ1-1, with D hard to call. Germline CDR1 SGHTA, CDR2 FQGNSA. This CDR3 has 12 residues. Trimming removed 5 bases at V and 0 bases at J, with 4 bases between. The CDR3 spells CASSVMNTEAFF. In nucleotides, the CDR3 is TGTGCCAGCAGCGTCATGAACACTGAAGCTTTCTTT.

The genes are TRBV9 and TRBJ1-3; D remains unclear. Looked up from germline, CDR1 is SGDLS and CDR2 is YYNGEE. The CDR3 is 15 residues long. V gave up 0 bases and J gave up 1 base, with 8 bases separating them. The CDR3 region is CASSVAVESGNTIYF. As DNA, the CDR3 is TGTGCCAGCAGCGTAGCGGTGGAGTCTGGAAACACCATATATTTT.

The chain recombines TRBV19 with TRBJ2-7, with a possible D match to TRBD2 (6 bases). The CDR3 spans 12 residues. The V and J ends lost 7 bases and 2 bases respectively, with 9 bases between them. CDR1 is LNHDA, CDR2 SQIVND, per germline (reference sequence). The CDR3 region has the DNA TGTGCCAGTAACGGAGGGGCCTACGAGCAGTACTTC. This codes for CASNGGAYEQYF.